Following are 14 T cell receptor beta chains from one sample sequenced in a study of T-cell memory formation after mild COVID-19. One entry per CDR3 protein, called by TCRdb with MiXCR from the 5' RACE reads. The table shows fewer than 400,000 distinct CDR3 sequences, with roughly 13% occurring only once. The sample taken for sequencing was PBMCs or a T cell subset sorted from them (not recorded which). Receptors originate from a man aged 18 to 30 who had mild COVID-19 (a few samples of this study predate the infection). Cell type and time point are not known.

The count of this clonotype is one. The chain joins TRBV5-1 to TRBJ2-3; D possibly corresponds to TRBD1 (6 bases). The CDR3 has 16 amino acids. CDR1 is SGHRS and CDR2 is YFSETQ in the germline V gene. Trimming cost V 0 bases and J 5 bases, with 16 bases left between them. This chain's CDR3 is CASSLAFGRGGDTQYF. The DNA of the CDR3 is TGCGCCAGCAGCTTGGCCTTCGGCAGGGGTGGAGATACGCAGTATTTT.

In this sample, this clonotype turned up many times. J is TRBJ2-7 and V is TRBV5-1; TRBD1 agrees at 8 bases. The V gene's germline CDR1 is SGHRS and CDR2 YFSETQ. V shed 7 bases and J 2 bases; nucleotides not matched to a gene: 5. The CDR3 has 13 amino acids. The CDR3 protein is CASRKGQAYEQYF. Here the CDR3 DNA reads TGCGCCAGCCGCAAGGGACAGGCCTACGAGCAGTACTTC.

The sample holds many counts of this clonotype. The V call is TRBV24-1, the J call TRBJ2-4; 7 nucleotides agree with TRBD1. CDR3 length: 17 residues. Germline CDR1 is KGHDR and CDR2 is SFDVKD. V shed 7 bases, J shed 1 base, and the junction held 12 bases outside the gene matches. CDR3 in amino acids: CATSRDSPQKAKNIQYF. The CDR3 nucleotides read TGTGCCACCAGCCGGGACAGCCCGCAGAAGGCCAAAAACATTCAGTACTTC.

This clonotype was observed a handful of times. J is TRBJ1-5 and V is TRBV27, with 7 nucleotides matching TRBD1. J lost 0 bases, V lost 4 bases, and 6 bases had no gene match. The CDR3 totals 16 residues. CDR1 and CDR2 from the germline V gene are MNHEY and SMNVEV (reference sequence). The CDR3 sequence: CASSWTGIYSNQPQHF. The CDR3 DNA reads TGTGCCAGCAGTTGGACAGGAATTTATAGCAATCAGCCCCAGCATTTT.

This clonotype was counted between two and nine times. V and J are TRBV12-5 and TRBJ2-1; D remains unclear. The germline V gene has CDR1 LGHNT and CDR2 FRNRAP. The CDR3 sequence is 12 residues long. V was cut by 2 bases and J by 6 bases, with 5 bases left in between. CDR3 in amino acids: CASGLLGNEQFF. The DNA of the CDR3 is TGTGCTAGTGGTTTGTTGGGCAATGAGCAGTTCTTC.

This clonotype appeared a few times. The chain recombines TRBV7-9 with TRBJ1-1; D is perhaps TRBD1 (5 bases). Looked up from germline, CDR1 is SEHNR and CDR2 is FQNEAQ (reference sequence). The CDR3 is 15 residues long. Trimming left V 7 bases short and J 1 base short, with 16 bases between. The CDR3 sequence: CASKSGPMANTEAFF. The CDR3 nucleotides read TGTGCCAGCAAGTCGGGGCCCATGGCGAACACTGAAGCTTTCTTT. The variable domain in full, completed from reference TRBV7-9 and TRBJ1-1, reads DTGVSQNPRHKITKRGQNVTFRCDPISEHNRLYWYRQTLGQGPEFLTYFQNEAQLEKSRLLSDRFSAERPKGSFSTLEIQRTEQGDSAMYLCASKSGPMANTEAFFGQGTRLTVV.

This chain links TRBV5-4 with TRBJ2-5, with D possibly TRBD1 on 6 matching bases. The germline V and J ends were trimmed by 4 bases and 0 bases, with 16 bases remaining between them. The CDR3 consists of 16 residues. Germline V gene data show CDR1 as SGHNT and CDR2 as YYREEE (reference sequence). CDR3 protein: CASSHAGATYQETQYF. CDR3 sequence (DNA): TGTGCCAGCAGCCATGCAGGGGCGACGTACCAAGAGACCCAGTACTTC.

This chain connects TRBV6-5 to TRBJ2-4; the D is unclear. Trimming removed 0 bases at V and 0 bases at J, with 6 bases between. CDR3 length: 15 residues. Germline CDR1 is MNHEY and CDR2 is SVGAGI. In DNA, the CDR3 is TGTGCCAGCAGTTACTCGGCGAAAGCCAAAAACATTCAGTACTTC. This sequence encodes CASSYSAKAKNIQYF.

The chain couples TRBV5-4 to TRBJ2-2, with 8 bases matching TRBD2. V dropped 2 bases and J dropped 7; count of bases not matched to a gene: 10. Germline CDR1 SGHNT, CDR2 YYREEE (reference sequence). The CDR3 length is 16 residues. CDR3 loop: CASSFTGLGENGELFF. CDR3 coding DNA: TGTGCCAGCAGCTTCACGGGACTAGGGGAGAACGGGGAGCTGTTTTTT.

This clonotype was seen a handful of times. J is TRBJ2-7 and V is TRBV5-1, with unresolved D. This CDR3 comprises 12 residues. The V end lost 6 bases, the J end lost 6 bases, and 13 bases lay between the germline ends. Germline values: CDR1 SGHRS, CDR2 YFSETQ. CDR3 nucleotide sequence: TGCGCCAGCAAGATTTCCGGCCGCGAGCAGTACTTC. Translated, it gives CASKISGREQYF.

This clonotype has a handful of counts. CDR3 coding DNA: TGTGCCAGCGGAATGGGCACTAGTGGGGCCAACGTCCTGACTTTC. Translating gives CASGMGTSGANVLTF. This rearrangement joins TRBV2 to TRBJ2-6; possible D gene TRBD2, 5 bases. With 8 bases removed from V and 3 bases from J, the gap between germline ends came to 14 bases. The CDR3 has 15 residues. Germline CDR1 and CDR2: SNHLY and FYNNEI.

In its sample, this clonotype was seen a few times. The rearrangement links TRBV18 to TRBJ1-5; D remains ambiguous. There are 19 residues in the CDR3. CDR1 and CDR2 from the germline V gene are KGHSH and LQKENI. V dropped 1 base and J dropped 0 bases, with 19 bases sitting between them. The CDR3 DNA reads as TGTGCCAGCTCACCACTTGTCGCGACACACCAAAATAGCAATCAGCCCCAGCATTTT. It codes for CASSPLVATHQNSNQPQHF.

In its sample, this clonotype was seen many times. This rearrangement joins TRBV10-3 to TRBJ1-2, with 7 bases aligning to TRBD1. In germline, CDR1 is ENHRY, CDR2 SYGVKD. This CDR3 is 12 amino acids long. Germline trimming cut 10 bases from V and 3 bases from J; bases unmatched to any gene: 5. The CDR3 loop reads CATHRGYYGYTF. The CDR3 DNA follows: TGTGCCACCCACAGGGGATACTATGGCTACACCTTC.

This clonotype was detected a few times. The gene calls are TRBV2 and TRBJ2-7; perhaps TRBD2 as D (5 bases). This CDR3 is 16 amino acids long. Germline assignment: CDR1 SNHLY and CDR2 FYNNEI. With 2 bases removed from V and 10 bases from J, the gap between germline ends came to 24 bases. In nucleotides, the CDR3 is TGTGCCAGCAGTGAACGGCGGCGCCGGGAACCTGTCATCCAGTACGTC. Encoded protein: CASSERRRREPVIQYV.